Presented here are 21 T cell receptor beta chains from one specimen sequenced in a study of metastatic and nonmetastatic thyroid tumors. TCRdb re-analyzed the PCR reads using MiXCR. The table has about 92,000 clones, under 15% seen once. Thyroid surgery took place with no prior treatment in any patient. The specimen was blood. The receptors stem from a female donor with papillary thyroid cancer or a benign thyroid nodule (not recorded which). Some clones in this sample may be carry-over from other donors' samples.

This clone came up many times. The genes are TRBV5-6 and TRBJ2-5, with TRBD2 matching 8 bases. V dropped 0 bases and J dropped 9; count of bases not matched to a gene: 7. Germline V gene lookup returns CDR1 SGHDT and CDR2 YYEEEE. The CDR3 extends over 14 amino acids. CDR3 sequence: CASSLVGGGWAQYF. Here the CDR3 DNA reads TGTGCCAGCAGCTTGGTCGGGGGGGGATGGGCCCAGTACTTC.

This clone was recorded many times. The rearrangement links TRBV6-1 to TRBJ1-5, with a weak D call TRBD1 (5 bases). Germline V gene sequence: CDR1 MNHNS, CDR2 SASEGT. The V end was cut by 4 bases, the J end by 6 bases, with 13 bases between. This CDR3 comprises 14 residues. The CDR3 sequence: CASSAGTLGQPQHF. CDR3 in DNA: TGTGCCAGCAGTGCCGGGACTCTCGGTCAGCCCCAGCATTTT.

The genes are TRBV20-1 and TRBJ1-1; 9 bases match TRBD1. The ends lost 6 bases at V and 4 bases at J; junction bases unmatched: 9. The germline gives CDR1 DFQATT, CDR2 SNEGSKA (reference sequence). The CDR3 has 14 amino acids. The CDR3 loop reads CSAGDRVFGTEAFF. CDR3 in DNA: TGCAGTGCAGGGGACAGGGTCTTTGGCACTGAAGCTTTCTTT.

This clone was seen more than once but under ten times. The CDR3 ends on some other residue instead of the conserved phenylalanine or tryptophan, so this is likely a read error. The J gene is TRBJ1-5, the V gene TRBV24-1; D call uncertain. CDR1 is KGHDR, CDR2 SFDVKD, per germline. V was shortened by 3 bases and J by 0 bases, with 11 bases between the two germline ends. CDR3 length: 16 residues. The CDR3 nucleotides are TGTGCCACCAGTGATCGGAAAGGTCATAGCAATCAGCCCCAGCATCTT. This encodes CATSDRKGHSNQPQHL.

The CDR3 DNA reads as TGTGCCAGCAGCTACATGGAGGGGGCTGGCAACGAGCAGTACTTC. It encodes CASSYMEGAGNEQYF. The rearrangement links TRBV5-4 to TRBJ2-7, with D perhaps matching TRBD1 (7 bases). CDR3 size: 15 residues. V lost 3 bases to trimming and J lost 5 bases, with 18 bases between them. In germline, CDR1 is SGHNT, CDR2 YYREEE (reference sequence).

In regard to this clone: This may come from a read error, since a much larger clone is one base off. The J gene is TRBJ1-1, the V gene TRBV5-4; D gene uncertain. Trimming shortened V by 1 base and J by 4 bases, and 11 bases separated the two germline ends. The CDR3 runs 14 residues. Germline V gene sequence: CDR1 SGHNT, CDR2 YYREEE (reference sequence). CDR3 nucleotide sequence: TGTGCCAGCAGCTTGAATACAGTGAGCACTGAAGCTTTCTTT. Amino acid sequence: CASSLNTVSTEAFF.

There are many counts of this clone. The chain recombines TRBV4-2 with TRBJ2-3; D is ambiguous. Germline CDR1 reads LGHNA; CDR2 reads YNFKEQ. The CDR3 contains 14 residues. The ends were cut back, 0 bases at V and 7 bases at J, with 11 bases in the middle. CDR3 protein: CASSQDRRVNTQYF. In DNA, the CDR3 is TGTGCCAGCAGCCAAGATCGCCGGGTAAATACGCAGTATTTT.

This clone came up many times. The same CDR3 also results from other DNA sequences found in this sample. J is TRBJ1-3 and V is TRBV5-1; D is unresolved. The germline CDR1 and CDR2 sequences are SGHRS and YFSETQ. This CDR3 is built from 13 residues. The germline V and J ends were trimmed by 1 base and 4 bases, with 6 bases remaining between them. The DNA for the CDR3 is TGCGCCAGCAGCTTGCAGATCGGAAACACCATATATTTT. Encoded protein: CASSLQIGNTIYF.

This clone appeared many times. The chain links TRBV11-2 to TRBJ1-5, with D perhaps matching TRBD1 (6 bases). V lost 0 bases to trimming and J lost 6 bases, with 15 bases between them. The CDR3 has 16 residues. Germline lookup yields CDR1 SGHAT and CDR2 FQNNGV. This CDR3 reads CASSLDSQGDIQPQHF. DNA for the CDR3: TGTGCCAGCAGCTTAGACTCACAGGGTGATATTCAGCCCCAGCATTTT. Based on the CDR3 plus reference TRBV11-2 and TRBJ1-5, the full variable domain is EAGVAQSPRYKIIEKRQSVAFWCNPISGHATLYWYQQILGQGPKLLIQFQNNGVVDDSQLPKDRFSAERLKGVDSTLKIQPAKLEDSAVYLCASSLDSQGDIQPQHFGDGTRLSIL.

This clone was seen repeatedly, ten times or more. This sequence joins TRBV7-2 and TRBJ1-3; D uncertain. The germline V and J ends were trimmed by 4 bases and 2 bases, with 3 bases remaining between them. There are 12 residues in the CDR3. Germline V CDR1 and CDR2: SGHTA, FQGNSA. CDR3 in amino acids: CASSYPGNTIYF. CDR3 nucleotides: TGTGCCAGCAGCTACCCTGGAAACACCATATATTTT.

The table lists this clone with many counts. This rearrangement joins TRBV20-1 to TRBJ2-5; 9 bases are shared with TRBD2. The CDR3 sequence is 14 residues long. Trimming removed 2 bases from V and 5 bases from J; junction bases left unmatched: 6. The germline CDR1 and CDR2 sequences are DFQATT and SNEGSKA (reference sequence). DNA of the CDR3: TGCAGTGCTAGAAGGGGGAGCGGGGGGGAGACCCAGTACTTC. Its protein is CSARRGSGGETQYF.

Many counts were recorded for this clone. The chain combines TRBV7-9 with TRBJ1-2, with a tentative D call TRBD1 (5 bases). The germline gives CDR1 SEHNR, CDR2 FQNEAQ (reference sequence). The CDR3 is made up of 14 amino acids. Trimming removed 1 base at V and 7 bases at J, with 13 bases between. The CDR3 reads CASSLEGGGSGYTF. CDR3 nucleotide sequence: TGTGCCAGCAGCTTAGAAGGCGGGGGGAGTGGCTACACCTTC. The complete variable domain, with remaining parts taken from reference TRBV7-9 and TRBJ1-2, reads DTGVSQNPRHKITKRGQNVTFRCDPISEHNRLYWYRQTLGQGPEFLTYFQNEAQLEKSRLLSDRFSAERPKGSFSTLEIQRTEQGDSAMYLCASSLEGGGSGYTFGSGTRLTVV.

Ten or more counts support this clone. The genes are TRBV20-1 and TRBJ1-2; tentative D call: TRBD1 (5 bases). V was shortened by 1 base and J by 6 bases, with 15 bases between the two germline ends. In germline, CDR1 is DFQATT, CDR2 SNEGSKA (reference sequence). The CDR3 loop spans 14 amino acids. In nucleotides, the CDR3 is TGCAGTGCTAGAGCTTCCGGGACGCCGGATGGCTACACCTTC. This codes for CSARASGTPDGYTF.

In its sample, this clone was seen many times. CDR3 DNA: TGCGCCAGCGCCGAGGCCAACGTCCTGACTTTC. It codes for CASAEANVLTF. The rearrangement joins TRBV5-1 to TRBJ2-6; D not certain. Trimming pared 7 bases from V and 6 bases from J, leaving 5 bases between. The CDR3 has 11 amino acids. Germline V lookup: CDR1 SGHRS, CDR2 YFSETQ.

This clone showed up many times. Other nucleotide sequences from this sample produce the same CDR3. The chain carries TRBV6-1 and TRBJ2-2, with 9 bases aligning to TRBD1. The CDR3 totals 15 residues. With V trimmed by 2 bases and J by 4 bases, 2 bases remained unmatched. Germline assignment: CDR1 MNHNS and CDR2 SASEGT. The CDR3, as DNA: TGTGCCAGCAGTGAATCGACAGGGGGCACCGGGGAGCTGTTTTTT. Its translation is CASSESTGGTGELFF.

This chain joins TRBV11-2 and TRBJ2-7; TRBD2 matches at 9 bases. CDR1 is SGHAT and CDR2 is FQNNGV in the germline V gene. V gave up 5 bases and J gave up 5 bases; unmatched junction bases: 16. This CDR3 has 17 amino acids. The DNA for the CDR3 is TGTGCCAGCAGCCCGTGGGGGAAGGCGGGAGGGGGTCACGAGCAGTACTTC. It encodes CASSPWGKAGGGHEQYF.

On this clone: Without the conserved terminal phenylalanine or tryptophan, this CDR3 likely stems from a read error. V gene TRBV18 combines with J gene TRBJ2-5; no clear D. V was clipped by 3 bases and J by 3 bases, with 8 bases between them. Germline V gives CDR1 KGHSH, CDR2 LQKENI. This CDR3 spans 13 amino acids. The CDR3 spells CASSPVGKETQYL. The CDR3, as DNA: TGTGCCAGCTCACCTGTAGGGAAAGAGACCCAGTACCTC.

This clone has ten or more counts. The CDR3 DNA reads as TGTGCCACCAGCAGAGACCTCCAAGAGACCCAGTACTTC. This encodes CATSRDLQETQYF. This chain links TRBV15 with TRBJ2-5; D unclear. Germline CDR1 LNHNV, CDR2 YYDKDF (reference sequence). V lost 0 bases to trimming and J lost 1 base, with 3 bases between them. This CDR3 has 13 amino acids.

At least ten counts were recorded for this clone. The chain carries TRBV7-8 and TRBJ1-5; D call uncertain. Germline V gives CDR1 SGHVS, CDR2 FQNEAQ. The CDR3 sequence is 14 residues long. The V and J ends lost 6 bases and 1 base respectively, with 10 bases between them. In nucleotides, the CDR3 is TGTGCCAGCAGTCGGCAAGTAAGCAATCAGCCCCAGCATTTT. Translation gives CASSRQVSNQPQHF.

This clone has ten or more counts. CDR3 DNA sequence: TGTGCCAGCAGTTTATGGCCAGGGGATGAGTACGAGCAGTACTTC. This encodes CASSLWPGDEYEQYF. The rearrangement uses TRBV27 and TRBJ2-7, with TRBD1 as a possible D gene (6 bases). The ends were cut back, 1 base at V and 4 bases at J, with 14 bases in the middle. The CDR3 covers 15 residues. Germline V gene lookup returns CDR1 MNHEY and CDR2 SMNVEV (reference sequence).

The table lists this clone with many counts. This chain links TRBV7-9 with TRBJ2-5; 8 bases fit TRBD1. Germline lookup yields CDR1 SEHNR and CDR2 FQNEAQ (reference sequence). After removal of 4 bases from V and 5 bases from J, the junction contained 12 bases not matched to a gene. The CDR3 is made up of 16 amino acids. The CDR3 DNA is TGTGCCAGCAGCTCCTCTAGACAGGGGCTAAGGGAGACCCAGTACTTC. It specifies CASSSSRQGLRETQYF. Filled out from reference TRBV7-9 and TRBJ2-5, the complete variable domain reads DTGVSQNPRHKITKRGQNVTFRCDPISEHNRLYWYRQTLGQGPEFLTYFQNEAQLEKSRLLSDRFSAERPKGSFSTLEIQRTEQGDSAMYLCASSSSRQGLRETQYFGPGTRLLVL.